The subject of this entry is one T cell receptor (beta chain). At one of its ends the junction is not consistent with the germline gene, which may arise from a read error. Looked up from germline, CDR1 is ENHRY and CDR2 is SYGVKD. The CDR3 is 15 amino acids. RNA transcripts served as the template for amplifying TCR beta CDR3 regions. First-round RT-PCR of the TCR CDR3 relied on the HTBI primer set. TCRdb ran MiXCR on the multiplex PCR reads and lists one entry per CDR3 protein. The sample holds approximately 700,000 distinct CDR3 sequences, over 40% seen once. The sample comes from a study of T cells in Graves' hyperthyroidism and ophthalmopathy. Lactation, pregnancy, other autoimmune disease or uncontrolled infection excluded patients.

The specimen sequenced was peripheral blood or thyroid tissue (not recorded which). The V gene is TRBV10-3, the J gene TRBJ2-5, with 7 nucleotides matching TRBD2. This TCR derives from an adult man with Graves' disease, either hyperthyroidism or ophthalmopathy (not recorded which). CDR3 in amino acids: CASSIGGSWSETHYF. The CDR3 DNA sequence: TGTGCCAGTAGTATCGGCGGGAGTTGGTCAGAGACCCACTACTTC.